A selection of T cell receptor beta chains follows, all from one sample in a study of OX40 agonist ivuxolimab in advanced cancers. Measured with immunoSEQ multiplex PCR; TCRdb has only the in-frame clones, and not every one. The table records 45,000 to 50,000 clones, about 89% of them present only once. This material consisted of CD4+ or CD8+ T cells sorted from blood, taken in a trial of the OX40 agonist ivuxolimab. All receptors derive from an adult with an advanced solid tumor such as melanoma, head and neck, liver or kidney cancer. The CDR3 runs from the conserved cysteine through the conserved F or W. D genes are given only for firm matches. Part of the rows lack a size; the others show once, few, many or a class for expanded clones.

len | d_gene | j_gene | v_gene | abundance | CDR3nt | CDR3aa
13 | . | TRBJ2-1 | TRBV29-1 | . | TGCAGCGTTCCCCGGCCTAGCAGTAATGAGCAGTTCTTC | CSVPRPSSNEQFF
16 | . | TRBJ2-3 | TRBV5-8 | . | TGTGCCAGCAGCTTGCGGCAGGGTGTATACACAGATACGCAGTATTTT | CASSLRQGVYTDTQYF
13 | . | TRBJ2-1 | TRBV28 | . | TGTGCCAGCAGGGGGGACACCCACAATGAGCAGTTCTTC | CASRGDTHNEQFF
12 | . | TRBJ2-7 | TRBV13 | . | TGTGCCAGCAGCCTAAACTCCTACGAGCAGTACTTC | CASSLNSYEQYF
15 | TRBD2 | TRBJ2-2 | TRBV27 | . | TGTGCCAGCAGTTGGGTGCTAGCGGCCACCGGGGAGCTGTTTTTT | CASSWVLAATGELFF
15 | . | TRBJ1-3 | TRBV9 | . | TGTGCCAGCAGCGTAGGCGGCGGTCCTGGAAACACCATATATTTT | CASSVGGGPGNTIYF
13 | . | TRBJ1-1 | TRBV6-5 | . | TGTGCCAGCAGTGTGGTAGGGGACACTGAAGCTTTCTTT | CASSVVGDTEAFF
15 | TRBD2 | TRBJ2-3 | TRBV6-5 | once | TGTGCCAGCAGTCCCGGACTAGCGGGAGACAATGGGCAGTATTTT | CASSPGLAGDNGQYF
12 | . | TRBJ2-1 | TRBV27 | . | TGTGCCAGCAGTTCAACTTACAATGAGCAGTTCTTC | CASSSTYNEQFF
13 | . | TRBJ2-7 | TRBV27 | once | TGTGCCAGCAGTTACGGCAGGGGCTACGAGCAGTACTTC | CASSYGRGYEQYF
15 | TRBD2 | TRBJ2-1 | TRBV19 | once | TGTGCCAGTAGCCGTAGCGGGAGTTCCTACAATGAGCAGTTCTTC | CASSRSGSSYNEQFF
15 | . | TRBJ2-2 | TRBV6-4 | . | TGTGCCAGCAGTGACCCGGTTACGAACACCGGGGAGCTGTTTTTT | CASSDPVTNTGELFF
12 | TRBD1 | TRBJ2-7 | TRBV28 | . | TGTGCCAGCACCCCGACAGGGGGCGAGCAGTACTTC | CASTPTGGEQYF
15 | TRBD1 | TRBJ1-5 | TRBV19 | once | TGTGCCAGTAGTATGGGACAGGGAAGAGCACAGCCCCAGCATTTT | CASSMGQGRAQPQHF
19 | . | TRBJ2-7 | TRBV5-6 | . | TGTGCCAGCAGCTCACCGGGACTCGACGTTCGAGGGCGAATCTACGAGCAGTACTTC | CASSSPGLDVRGRIYEQYF
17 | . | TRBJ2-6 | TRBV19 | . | TGTGCCAGTAGTATGTGGTCCCCACTCTCTGGGGCCAACGTCCTGACTTTC | CASSMWSPLSGANVLTF
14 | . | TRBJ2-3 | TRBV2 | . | TGTGCCAGCAGTGTGTACAGGGTGGCAGATACGCAGTATTTT | CASSVYRVADTQYF
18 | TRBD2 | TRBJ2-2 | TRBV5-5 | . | TGTGCCAGCAGCTTGGGCTTAGCGGGAGGGCCGAACACCGGGGAGCTGTTTTTT | CASSLGLAGGPNTGELFF